This is a list of T cell receptor beta chains from one sample in a study of OX40 agonist ivuxolimab in advanced cancers. Generated by immunoSEQ multiplex PCR, the TCRdb table keeps only in-frame clones and is missing some. The data contain nearly 50,000 clones, 80% to 85% of them singletons. The sample here was CD4+ or CD8+ T cells sorted from blood, taken in a trial of the OX40 agonist ivuxolimab. The source of these receptors is an adult with an advanced solid tumor such as melanoma, head and neck, liver or kidney cancer. The CDR3 runs from the conserved cysteine through the conserved F or W. Fields, in order: J gene, clone size, V gene, D gene, CDR3 protein, CDR3 DNA. D genes are given only for firm matches. A clone size is listed for some rows: how often the clone was seen (once, few, many), or a class if it is expanded.

TRBJ2-1 NA TRBV27 NA CASHNNNEQFF TGTGCCAGTCATAACAACAATGAGCAGTTCTTC
TRBJ2-1 NA TRBV6-5 TRBD2 CASRSGTIADNEQFF TGTGCCAGCAGATCCGGGACTATCGCCGACAATGAGCAGTTCTTC
TRBJ1-2 NA TRBV7-9 TRBD1 CASSDTGTGAAINYGYTF TGTGCCAGCAGCGACACCGGGACAGGGGCCGCTATTAACTATGGCTACACCTTC
TRBJ1-5 once TRBV7-8 NA CASSVVSNQPQHF TGTGCCAGCAGCGTGGTAAGCAATCAGCCCCAGCATTTT
TRBJ2-2 NA TRBV6-6 TRBD1 CATMGQGATGELFF TGTGCCACAATGGGACAGGGGGCGACCGGGGAGCTGTTTTTT
TRBJ2-7 few TRBV27 NA CASSTRLGTYEQYF TGTGCCAGCAGTACCAGGTTGGGGACCTACGAGCAGTACTTC
TRBJ1-3 NA TRBV18 NA CASSPDSGNTIYF TGTGCCAGCTCACCGGACTCTGGAAACACCATATATTTT
TRBJ2-7 NA TRBV21-1 NA CASSKTPPITGLPTYEQYF TGTGCCAGCAGCAAAACCCCTCCTATCACGGGACTACCGACCTACGAGCAGTACTTC
TRBJ1-6 NA TRBV10-3 NA CAIRETYGGSPLHF TGTGCCATCAGGGAGACATACGGGGGTTCACCCCTCCACTTT
TRBJ2-3 NA TRBV10-3 TRBD2 CAITGGGGSTDTQYF TGTGCCATCACCGGTGGCGGGGGTAGCACAGATACGCAGTATTTT
TRBJ2-4 NA TRBV19 TRBD1 CASSPGQGSIQYF TGTGCCAGTAGTCCGGGACAGGGGAGCATTCAGTACTTC
TRBJ2-5 once TRBV6-1 NA CASSPTGGQQETQYF TGTGCCAGCAGCCCCACGGGGGGACAGCAAGAGACCCAGTACTTC
TRBJ2-2 NA TRBV27 NA CASSLSRAGELFF TGTGCCAGCAGTTTATCGAGGGCCGGGGAGCTGTTTTTT
TRBJ1-4 NA TRBV27 NA CASSIDRLTPEKLFF TGTGCCAGCAGCATAGACAGGCTCACCCCGGAAAAACTGTTTTTT
TRBJ2-7 NA TRBV7-2 NA CASSLAGTPFEQYF TGTGCCAGCAGCTTAGCCGGGACTCCCTTCGAGCAGTACTTC
TRBJ2-3 NA TRBV7-9 NA CASSPGWTDEDTQYF TGTGCCAGCAGCCCAGGCTGGACAGACGAGGATACGCAGTATTTT
TRBJ2-7 few TRBV18 TRBD1 CASSPRQGANNEQYF TGTGCCAGCTCTCCCAGACAGGGCGCGAACAACGAGCAGTACTTC
TRBJ2-7 NA TRBV5-8 TRBD2 CASSLGGTSGVTTYEQYF TGTGCCAGCAGCTTAGGGGGGACTAGCGGGGTTACTACCTACGAGCAGTACTTC
TRBJ2-5 NA TRBV7-9 TRBD2 CASSRRTALTPGGLETQYF TGTGCCAGCAGTCGAAGGACTGCCCTGACTCCGGGAGGGTTAGAGACCCAGTACTTC
TRBJ2-6 NA TRBV11-2 TRBD1 CASRDRANSGANVLTF TGTGCCAGCAGAGACAGGGCCAACTCTGGGGCCAACGTCCTGACTTTC
TRBJ1-3 few TRBV5-4 NA CASSQGRRDGNTIYF TGTGCCAGCAGCCAAGGTCGCAGGGATGGAAACACCATATATTTT
TRBJ1-4 NA TRBV27 NA CASSFFNSGEKLFF TGTGCCAGCAGTTTTTTCAATTCCGGTGAAAAACTGTTTTTT
TRBJ2-3 NA TRBV10-1 NA CASSDGTSTDTQYF TGCGCCAGCAGTGACGGGACTAGCACAGATACGCAGTATTTT
TRBJ2-6 NA TRBV5-4 NA CASSGGWVGPSGANVLTF TGTGCCAGCAGCGGGGGTTGGGTAGGGCCGTCTGGGGCCAACGTCCTGACTTTC
TRBJ2-7 NA TRBV5-1 TRBD1 CASSSATGAYEQYF TGCGCCAGCAGCTCTGCGACAGGGGCCTACGAGCAGTACTTC
TRBJ2-7 once TRBV10-3 NA CAARRREQENYEQYF TGTGCCGCCCGACGACGGGAACAGGAGAACTACGAGCAGTACTTC
TRBJ2-2 NA TRBV11-2 NA CASSSPGTGELFF TGTGCCAGCAGCTCACCGGGCACCGGGGAGCTGTTTTTT
TRBJ2-3 NA TRBV10-1 TRBD1 CASSEAGTGGTDTQYF TGCGCCAGCAGTGAGGCCGGGACAGGGGGCACAGATACGCAGTATTTT
TRBJ1-2 NA TRBV9 NA CASSVGGATGIYGYTF TGTGCCAGCAGCGTAGGAGGGGCTACAGGGATCTATGGCTACACCTTC
TRBJ2-5 NA TRBV4-1 NA CASRKRVETPGSETQYF TGCGCCAGCAGAAAGCGAGTTGAGACCCCCGGGTCGGAGACCCAGTACTTC
TRBJ2-1 NA TRBV12-5 NA CASGLVLGLPHEQFF TGTGCTAGTGGTTTGGTACTAGGATTACCTCATGAGCAGTTCTTC
TRBJ2-7 NA TRBV6-5 TRBD2 CASSLSGSGYEQYF TGTGCCAGCAGCCTTAGCGGGAGCGGCTACGAGCAGTACTTC
TRBJ2-3 NA TRBV14 TRBD2 CASSQDRLAGRIADTQYF TGTGCCAGCAGCCAAGATCGACTAGCCGGGAGAATAGCAGATACGCAGTATTTT